Presented here are 10 T cell receptor beta chains from one specimen sequenced in a study of T cell responses to AZD1222 COVID-19 vaccine. Assay used: immunoSEQ multiplex PCR; TCRdb lists only in-frame clones, some missing. Seen here are more than 95,000 clones, roughly 90% observed once, and the top ten hold 2.5% to 3%. Sequences were derived from peripheral blood, sampled on day 0 of AZD1222 vaccination. The receptor set was obtained from an adult in good health.

The chain is built from TRBV4-1 and TRBJ1-3, with no clear D. Germline V lookup: CDR1 MGHRA, CDR2 YSYEKL. The V end lost 1 base, the J end lost 0 bases, and 13 bases lay between the germline ends. This CDR3 region has 17 residues. The chain's CDR3 is CASSQGGKFGSGNTIYF. The DNA for the CDR3 is TGCGCCAGCAGCCAAGGGGGAAAGTTTGGCTCTGGAAACACCATATATTTT.

The chain has TRBV11-2 and TRBJ1-3; D unclear. Germline V lookup: CDR1 SGHAT, CDR2 FQNNGV. The CDR3 has 13 residues. Trimming cost V 1 base and J 7 bases, with 8 bases left between them. This chain's CDR3 is CASSLGTGNTIYF. The DNA for the CDR3 is TGTGCCAGCAGCTTAGGGACGGGGAACACCATATATTTT.

The chain combines TRBV28 with TRBJ2-5; TRBD1 or TRBD2 may be the D gene (5 bases each). CDR3 length: 13 residues. Germline CDR1 is MDHEN and CDR2 is SYDVKM. Trimming took off 4 bases at V and 4 bases at J, with 10 bases between the two ends. The CDR3 loop reads CASSSGRRETQYF. CDR3 sequence (DNA): TGTGCCAGCAGTTCGGGACGGAGAGAGACCCAGTACTTC.

The rearrangement joins TRBV28 to TRBJ2-7; 8 nucleotides match TRBD1. Losses at the gene ends were 2 bases for V and 3 bases for J; bases not matched to a gene: 9. The germline V gene has CDR1 MDHEN and CDR2 SYDVKM. This CDR3 has 16 residues. CDR3 loop: CASSLGGTGGSYEQYF. DNA for the CDR3: TGTGCCAGCAGTTTAGGTGGGACAGGTGGAAGCTACGAGCAGTACTTC.

This chain connects TRBV14 to TRBJ2-3; weak D call: TRBD1 (5 bases). The V end lost 0 bases, the J end lost 5 bases, and 6 bases lay between the germline ends. Per germline, CDR1 SGHDN and CDR2 FVKESK. The length of the CDR3 is 13 residues. The chain's CDR3 is CASSQDQGDTQYF. For the CDR3, the DNA is TGTGCCAGCAGCCAAGATCAGGGAGATACGCAGTATTTT. Supplemented by reference TRBV14 and TRBJ2-3, the full variable domain reads EAGVTQFPSHSVIEKGQTVTLRCDPISGHDNLYWYRRVMGKEIKFLLHFVKESKQDESGMPNNRFLAERTGGTYSTLKVQPAELEDSGVYFCASSQDQGDTQYFGPGTRLTVL.

V gene TRBV4-2 combines with J gene TRBJ2-7; D ambiguous. Germline loops: CDR1 LGHNA, CDR2 YNFKEQ. Trimming pared 0 bases from V and 4 bases from J, leaving 4 bases between. CDR3 length: 12 amino acids. The CDR3 DNA follows: TGTGCCAGCAGCCAAGAGGGGTACGAGCAGTACTTC. This translates into CASSQEGYEQYF.

The chain combines TRBV6-6 with TRBJ2-5; 9 bases are a match to TRBD2. Germline V CDR1 and CDR2: MNHNY, SVGAGI (reference sequence). The CDR3 has 19 residues. The V segment lost 5 bases and the J segment 4 bases; nucleotides outside the gene matches: 20. CDR3 DNA: TGTGCCAGCAGTCCGGGAGGATTGGGACTAGCTACGTTCCGAGAGACCCAGTACTTC. Translation gives CASSPGGLGLATFRETQYF.

This clone was detected only once. The chain employs TRBV11-2 and TRBJ1-6; D is unclear. The CDR3 has 13 residues. Deletions cut 0 bases from V and 13 bases from J, with 10 bases between. Germline V gene sequence: CDR1 SGHAT, CDR2 FQNNGV. DNA of the CDR3: TGTGCCAGCAGCTTAGATACGGGGAGCCCCCTCCACTTT. Encoded protein: CASSLDTGSPLHF. Supplemented by reference TRBV11-2 and TRBJ1-6, the full variable domain reads EAGVAQSPRYKIIEKRQSVAFWCNPISGHATLYWYQQILGQGPKLLIQFQNNGVVDDSQLPKDRFSAERLKGVDSTLKIQPAKLEDSAVYLCASSLDTGSPLHFGNGTRLTVT.

The genes are TRBV7-2 and TRBJ1-2, with D possibly being TRBD1 (6 bases). The CDR3 is made up of 14 amino acids. Trimming left V 5 bases short and J 8 bases short, with 18 bases between. Per the germline V gene, CDR1 is SGHTA and CDR2 is FQGNSA. This CDR3 reads CASSEVPLRGGYTF. DNA for the CDR3: TGTGCCAGCAGCGAAGTCCCTCTCAGGGGAGGCTACACCTTC.

J is TRBJ1-4 and V is TRBV7-9, with D perhaps matching TRBD1 (6 bases). The CDR3 runs to 14 residues. Per the germline V gene, CDR1 is SEHNR and CDR2 is FQNEAQ (reference sequence). Trimming removed 5 bases at V and 5 bases at J, with 12 bases between. The CDR3 sequence is CASSQGGRNEKLFF. The DNA for the CDR3 is TGTGCCAGCAGCCAAGGGGGGAGAAATGAAAAACTGTTTTTT.